Listed below are T cell receptor beta chains from one sample, sequenced in a study of cytomegalovirus exposure and HLA in healthy donors. Data came from immunoSEQ multiplex PCR; TCRdb stores just in-frame clones and leaves some out. The sample yields 96,000 or so clones, of which the top ten take up 3% to 3.5%. The sequenced material came from PBMCs. Receptors originate from a woman in her twenties or thirties in good health and CMV-seronegative. Each CDR3 is given with its conserved first and last residue. The D gene is left open where the match is weak.

cdr3_nt,cdr3_aa,d_call,j_call,v_call
TGTGCCAGCAGTGAAAGGACTAGCGGGAGTTCAGATACGCAGTATTTT,CASSERTSGSSDTQYF,TRBD2,TRBJ2-3,TRBV25-1
TGTGCCAGCAGCGTAGGGGACAGCTCAACCCAGGCCCACTTT,CASSVGDSSTQAHF,TRBD1,TRBJ1-6,TRBV9
TGTGCCAGCACCTCACCCGTACAGGGTGGGAACTATGGCTACACCTTC,CASTSPVQGGNYGYTF,.,TRBJ1-2,TRBV7-8
TGTGCCAGTAGTAGGGTCAACAGGAACACTGAAGCTTTCTTT,CASSRVNRNTEAFF,.,TRBJ1-1,TRBV19
TGTGCCAGCAGTTTACCGTTGACAGGCATGAACACTGAAGCTTTCTTT,CASSLPLTGMNTEAFF,.,TRBJ1-1,TRBV28
TGCAGTGCTAGCACAGATTATGGCTACACCTTC,CSASTDYGYTF,.,TRBJ1-2,TRBV20-1
TGTGCCAGCAGTTACGTAGGGGATGAGCAGTTCTTC,CASSYVGDEQFF,.,TRBJ2-1,TRBV6-5
TGTGCCAGTAGTACGTATTCTGGGGCCAACGTCCTGACTTTC,CASSTYSGANVLTF,.,TRBJ2-6,TRBV19
TGTGCCAGCAGCTTAGCGCGGGGTAGCGAGGGTACGCAGTATTTT,CASSLARGSEGTQYF,.,TRBJ2-3,TRBV7-9
TGTGCCAGCAGTGACCAGGGGACAAAGGCTGAAGCTTTCTTT,CASSDQGTKAEAFF,.,TRBJ1-1,TRBV6-1
TGTGCCAGCAAGCACCGGGACAGGGGTACAGATACGCAGTATTTT,CASKHRDRGTDTQYF,.,TRBJ2-3,TRBV21-1
TGTGCCAGCAGTTACCGCCTAGCGGGAACCAATGAGCAGTTCTTC,CASSYRLAGTNEQFF,TRBD2,TRBJ2-1,TRBV6-5
TGTGCCAGCAGCTTAACTAGCGCCCTCTCCTACAATGAGCAGTTCTTC,CASSLTSALSYNEQFF,.,TRBJ2-1,TRBV7-3
TGTGCCAGTCAACGACAGGGAAACACCGGGGAGCTGTTTTTT,CASQRQGNTGELFF,TRBD1,TRBJ2-2,TRBV5-6
TGTGCCAGCAGCTTAGGGGGGGTAGGACAGCCCCAGCATTTT,CASSLGGVGQPQHF,.,TRBJ1-5,TRBV7-8
TGTGCCAGCAGCCAAAAGGGGGCGCATAGCTACGAGCAGTACTTC,CASSQKGAHSYEQYF,TRBD1,TRBJ2-7,TRBV14
TGCAGCGTTGAAGAAGTTGAACGGGGGACAGACTACGAGCAGTACTTC,CSVEEVERGTDYEQYF,.,TRBJ2-7,TRBV29-1
TGTGCCAGCAGCTTGGCCGAGGGGGTCTATCAGCCCCAGCATTTT,CASSLAEGVYQPQHF,.,TRBJ1-5,TRBV5-5
TGCGCCAGCAGCCCTAGGACAGGGGGCGAGCAGTACTTC,CASSPRTGGEQYF,TRBD1,TRBJ2-7,TRBV5-1
TGCGCCAGCAGCCAGGGGGCGAGGGAGACCCAGTACTTC,CASSQGARETQYF,TRBD1,TRBJ2-5,TRBV5-1
TGTGCCAGCAGCCCCGGGTCTGACCTCAATGAGCAGTTCTTC,CASSPGSDLNEQFF,.,TRBJ2-1,TRBV13
TGTGCCAGCAGTTTTACCCGGACGGGGAATGTGGACTACGAGCAGTACTTC,CASSFTRTGNVDYEQYF,.,TRBJ2-7,TRBV2
TGCGCCAGCAGCTTGGGCGGGAGCTACACAGATACGCAGTATTTT,CASSLGGSYTDTQYF,TRBD2,TRBJ2-3,TRBV5-1
TGTGCCAGCAGTCCCAGACAGGGCTTTAGCTCCTACAATGAGCAGTTCTTC,CASSPRQGFSSYNEQFF,TRBD1,TRBJ2-1,TRBV28
TGTGCCAGCAGGCGCAGGTGGACGGGGGGGCAAATCGATGAGCAGTTCTTC,CASRRRWTGGQIDEQFF,TRBD2,TRBJ2-1,TRBV28
TGTGCCAGCAGGGGCGGGTACAGGGGATCTAATGAAAAACTGTTTTTT,CASRGGYRGSNEKLFF,TRBD1,TRBJ1-4,TRBV2
TGTGCCAGCAGCTCAGGTAGCGGGAGTATCAATGAGCAGTTCTTC,CASSSGSGSINEQFF,TRBD2,TRBJ2-1,TRBV11-2
TGCGCCAGCAGCTTGGGGGCAAGCCAAGAGACCCAGTACTTC,CASSLGASQETQYF,.,TRBJ2-5,TRBV5-1
TGCGCCAGCAGTGAGGGACAGGGCCATGGCTACACCTTC,CASSEGQGHGYTF,TRBD1,TRBJ1-2,TRBV10-1
TGTGCCAGTAGTATAGGAATAGACTCGAACACTGAAGCTTTCTTT,CASSIGIDSNTEAFF,.,TRBJ1-1,TRBV19
TGTGCCAGCAGCCCCTCACACAGTCAGCCCCAGCATTTT,CASSPSHSQPQHF,.,TRBJ1-5,TRBV11-2
TGCGCCAGCAGCACAACAGGGGCCACTGAAGCTTTCTTT,CASSTTGATEAFF,TRBD1,TRBJ1-1,TRBV5-1
TGTGCCAGCAGTTCTTTTTTTTACAGGGGCCGCCCCGCGATCAATCAGCCCCAGCATTTT,CASSSFFYRGRPAINQPQHF,TRBD1,TRBJ1-5,TRBV28
TGTGCCAGTAGTCCGACTAGCGGGGGGTCAGATACGCAGTATTTT,CASSPTSGGSDTQYF,TRBD2,TRBJ2-3,TRBV19
TGTGCCAGTAGTATTGGACAGGCCTTTGCTGTCAATCAGCCCCAGCATTTT,CASSIGQAFAVNQPQHF,TRBD1,TRBJ1-5,TRBV19
TGTGCCAGCAGCCAGATCCGCGGACAGGGGGCTTCCTACGAGCAGTACTTC,CASSQIRGQGASYEQYF,TRBD1,TRBJ2-7,TRBV11-2
TGTGCCAGCAGTGACCCCGGGACAGACCAAGCTTTCTTT,CASSDPGTDQAFF,TRBD1,TRBJ1-1,TRBV6-4
TGTGCCAGCAGCCCCCAGGGACTAGCGGGCTCCGGGGAGCTGTTTTTT,CASSPQGLAGSGELFF,TRBD2,TRBJ2-2,TRBV7-3
TGCAGCGTTGATGAGGGGGACACTGAAGCTTTCTTT,CSVDEGDTEAFF,.,TRBJ1-1,TRBV29-1
TGCGCCAGCAGCCGCTCCGGGACAGGGAGCTCCTACGAGCAGTACTTC,CASSRSGTGSSYEQYF,TRBD1,TRBJ2-7,TRBV4-1
TGTGCCAGTAGTATGCTTCAAGGAGGGAAAAACATTCAGTACTTC,CASSMLQGGKNIQYF,.,TRBJ2-4,TRBV19
TGCGCCAGCAGTCAGGCGAGCGGGAGCGGGTACAATGAGCAGTTCTTC,CASSQASGSGYNEQFF,TRBD2,TRBJ2-1,TRBV23-1
TGTGCCAGCAGCTGCTCCCTCAGGGGGAGGTACACTGAAGCTTTCTTT,CASSCSLRGRYTEAFF,.,TRBJ1-1,TRBV12-1
TGTGCCAGCACCGTGTCCAGGGGCCACGAGCAGTACTTC,CASTVSRGHEQYF,.,TRBJ2-7,TRBV6-5
TGCGCCAGCAGTGAGTCTTTAACAGATACGCAGTATTTT,CASSESLTDTQYF,.,TRBJ2-3,TRBV10-1
TGTGCCAGCAGGGATTTGGGGGGGGACAACTATGGCTACACCTTC,CASRDLGGDNYGYTF,.,TRBJ1-2,TRBV27
TGTGCCAGCAGTTTATTCGGGGGGCTAGCGGGTACCCCAGATACGCAGTATTTT,CASSLFGGLAGTPDTQYF,TRBD2,TRBJ2-3,TRBV28
TGTGCCAGCAGTCCCTATCTTGGAGGATATAGCAATCAGCCCCAGCATTTT,CASSPYLGGYSNQPQHF,.,TRBJ1-5,TRBV27
TGTGCCAGCAGCTTCCCGGGTAGCGATGGCTACACCTTC,CASSFPGSDGYTF,.,TRBJ1-2,TRBV7-9
TGCGCCAGCAGCGAGACTAGTCTAACAGATACGCAGTATTTT,CASSETSLTDTQYF,.,TRBJ2-3,TRBV5-1
TGTGCCAGCAGCTTAGAGGGACAGGCCGGCTACGAGCAGTACTTC,CASSLEGQAGYEQYF,TRBD1,TRBJ2-7,TRBV7-2
TGTGCCAGCAGTTTTCAGGGGGCAAGGTATGGCTACACCTTC,CASSFQGARYGYTF,TRBD1,TRBJ1-2,TRBV28
TGTGCCTGGAGTGTACAATGGTGGGAGCAGTACTTC,CAWSVQWWEQYF,.,TRBJ2-7,TRBV30
TGTGCCAGCAGCCTAGAGTCTCCCAGGGATTCAGATACGCAGTATTTT,CASSLESPRDSDTQYF,.,TRBJ2-3,TRBV9